The sequence of this T cell receptor (beta chain) was determined in a study of cytomegalovirus exposure and HLA in healthy donors listed by TCRdb under 2017. Some background on the complete study: An earlier analysis of several hundred of the donors reported 250 to 300 Gb of sequence data and 117 million unique TCR beta sequences from about 179 million T cells. About 300 gigabases of sequencing data and approximately 84 million unique TCR sequences were included in an early release covering 500 to 750 HLA-typed donors. Of the roughly 390 genotyped donors, 81% were placed in the genetic ancestry cluster associated with self-reported Caucasian donors. The study aimed to test whether cataloging public T cell receptors could reveal signatures of past pathogen exposure. The study profiled the T cell repertoires of more than 500 subjects by immunosequencing and related them to cytomegalovirus serostatus. Along with the roughly 700-subject first cohort, a separate validation cohort of over a hundred different subjects was used. High-throughput TCR immunosequencing, statistical association of individual TCRs with disease status, and machine learning were combined to predict cytomegalovirus infection status. In a later analysis, previously published TCR beta repertoires from 550 to 700 donors were re-analyzed and high-resolution HLA genotyping was added so that TCR occurrence patterns could be studied. In the later analysis, no new phenotypic data were used to find candidate immune exposures; instead, reliance was placed on TCR beta sequences and their occurrence across donors. An earlier analysis of about 620 of the donors applied high-throughput TCR beta sequencing to assess whether each TCR beta V gene segment acted as functional or pseudogenic. Donor age, sex, ethnicity and CMV serostatus were compiled alongside the repertoire data. A later genetic analysis used genome-wide SNP genotypes for about three fifths of the 666 donors, treating that subset as a discovery cohort. All discovery cohort repertoires had been generated on a single sequencing platform. HLA typing included class I and class II loci at four-digit resolution. Typing coverage varied by locus: roughly 629-640 donors for A, B, C, DRB1 and DQB1; approximately 500 for DQA1; more than 600 for DPA1; about 450 for DPB1. Because of strong linkage in the cohort, roughly five DR-DQ haplotypes were treated as single units for association and clustering. On average, roughly 250,000 unique TCR beta nucleotide sequences were sequenced per donor among 350 to 400 genotyped donors of the cohort, with around 19% of those sequences being non-productive. Overall results and qualifications from the work: Because the 87-base-pair reads could not distinguish some IMGT-functional V segments, including TRBV6-2 and TRBV6-3, those segments were excluded. In a later genetic analysis, a missense DCLRE1C variant was associated with V-gene and J-gene trimming of TCR beta chains, and the association was replicated in an independent cohort. Sequencing depth was assumed to be roughly uniform across donors in the presence/absence analyses, though that assumption may not hold. Compared with the roughly 670-donor mean, donors in an Asian-associated ancestry cluster had fewer N-insertions in productive TCRs, according to a later genetic analysis. For the cohort, immune exposure information was limited to CMV serostatus. According to a later analysis, TCR association rates differed among HLA loci, with DRB1 alleles showing the most associated TCRs and HLA-C alleles showing the fewest. Linkage disequilibrium might explain the correlated functional status among segregating V segments, but an unknown experimental factor could not be ruled out. Most CMV-associated TCR beta chains appeared to be HLA-restricted in a later analysis, and the HLA associations seemed to be driven largely by CMV exposure. In an earlier analysis of some 550 of the donors, most TCR beta V segments were observed in productive rearrangements about 87% or about 30% of the time, broadly matching IMGT annotations. The study gave a list of some 150 TCR beta chains associated with cytomegalovirus. According to the authors, the approach could potentially be generalized to other disease states and immunological phenotypes. Because counts were too low, roughly 18 rarely observed V segments, including chromosome 9 orphons, were left out of the earlier analysis of 500 to 750 of the donors. The classifier was reported to diagnose cytomegalovirus status with high specificity and sensitivity in both the original and validation cohorts. HLA typing was unavailable for some donors at each locus, so association tests used only the typed subset. Across donors, most TCR sequences were observed very rarely, whereas some public TCRs were present in many individuals. In a later analysis, HLA-associated TCR beta chains showed more clonal expansion and lower generation probabilities than non-associated chains that were equally common. Several of the top co-occurrence clusters appeared to be linked to parvovirus B19, influenza, CMV and Epstein-Barr virus, according to a later analysis. Only TCR beta chains were sequenced in this cohort, and the absence of alpha or paired-chain data limited detectable features. The sequencing pipeline was judged likely to have produced a cluster of highly shared sequence variants as a technical artifact. Three of the identified cytomegalovirus-associated TCR beta chains were confirmed in vitro to be specific for cytomegalovirus antigens. In a later analysis, some 18,000 TCR beta sequences were associated with specific HLA alleles at a false discovery rate of 0.05. A further reported finding was that TCR beta sequences accurately predicted the HLA-A and HLA-B alleles for most subjects in the first cohort. When HLA alleles, especially DR and DQ, strongly co-occurred, TCR associations were difficult to assign to individual alleles.

The germline V gene supplies CDR1 SNHLY and CDR2 FYNNEI. The CDR3 starts with the cysteine, ends with the phenylalanine, and has 13 residues. The read is trimmed to its CDR3 DNA, 39 bases read in frame from base 1. Trimming costs V 0 bases and J 8 bases, and their ends lie 7 bases apart. As for this clone: Its antigen target is currently unknown. No quality values exist for individual bases; no much larger clone is one base distant.

The library was obtained by the immunoSEQ multiplex PCR assay. For the multiplex PCR, a mixture combining 60 forward primers for TCR Vbeta segments and 13 reverse primers for TCR Jbeta segments was used. Amplification of the CDR3 region of rearranged TCR beta genes was performed with a multiplex PCR assay on genomic DNA. The Illumina HiSeq System was used to sequence the amplified TCR beta libraries as 87-base-pair reads. Regarding the original processing steps: In a later analysis, about 80 million unique TCR beta chains were counted across the roughly 700 repertoires, and roughly 10 million of these chains were shared by at least two donors. To remove PCR and sequencing errors, raw reads were error-corrected and collapsed into unique sequences using a nearest-neighbor algorithm that merged closely related sequences. Alignment of CDR3 sequences to IMGT reference sequences was used to assign V, D and J gene segments. Each retained sequence needed at least a six-nucleotide match to both a V gene segment and a J gene segment. A rearrangement was called productive if the CDR3 had no stop codons and remained in frame with V and J, and every other rearrangement was called non-productive. CDR3 was defined by IMGT convention, running from the second conserved V-encoded cysteine to the conserved J-encoded phenylalanine. Sequences without an unambiguous match to a single V gene segment were excluded from the earlier analysis of a few hundred of the donors. In an earlier analysis of more than 500 of the donors, a V segment was called functional when productive rearrangements were above 56.7%, and segregating when the standard deviation between donors exceeded 5%. A statistical classification framework was built to diagnose cytomegalovirus status from the catalog of TCR beta chain sequences. In a later analysis, TCR nucleotide sequences were compared against IMGT/GENE-DB human TR gene sequences so that V and J genes could be assigned. In a later analysis, CDR3 sequences and most-parsimonious VDJ recombination scenarios were assigned using the TCRdist pipeline. In a later analysis, each TCR beta chain was defined by its CDR3 amino acid sequence together with its V-gene family, and reads lacking a unique V-gene family were excluded. As a way to deal with suspected cross-contamination and a sequencing artifact, a later analysis dropped roughly 620 nucleotide sequences that were highly shared and had low generation probability. For each public chain, a later analysis derived a clonal expansion index from normalized ranks of inferred template counts within each repertoire. Generation probabilities in a later analysis came from a VDJ recombination model fitted to out-of-frame rearrangements, and those results were checked against IGoR. A later analysis scored TCR-TCR, TCR-HLA and TCR-CMV co-occurrence with hypergeometric tests, applying a repertoire-size bias correction to TCR pairs. False discovery rates were estimated in a later analysis by permuting HLA or CMV assignments 20 times. In a later analysis, co-occurring TCRs were grouped using DBSCAN, and TCRdist sequence similarity was added for clustering within HLA-allele-positive subsets. Repertoires with fewer than 30,000 or more than 120,000 public chains, plus five repertoires with anomalous nucleotide sharing, were excluded from co-occurrence clustering. TCRdb limited this immuneACCESS table to in-frame rearrangements with V and J called. A share of clones is missing; checked studies link under half to unresolved V genes, and the rest is unexplained. D and trimming were read from the DNA, whereas the V and J calls and clone size are those reported in that table. Present in this sample are roughly 110,000 clones, 82% of which were seen just once. Roughly 2.7% of the sample is taken by the ten largest.

In total, around 600 healthy bone marrow donors made up the cohort. All cohort members were sampled while nominally healthy, although unrecorded immune exposures were likely present. The donor tested CMV seropositive and was one of the 289 seropositive cohort members. Each donor provided a peripheral blood sample, and peripheral blood mononuclear cells were used for TCR beta sequencing. Genomic DNA was extracted from the blood cell samples with the Qiagen DNeasy Blood Extraction Kit. The source of this sequence is a man aged 30 to 39 in good health and CMV-seropositive. The sequence is built from TRBV2 and TRBJ1-4, with a tentative D gene TRBD1 over 5 matching bases. Sequencing input: PBMCs. This receptor carries the CDR3 CASSEATEEKLFF. The sequenced DNA is TGTGCCAGCAGTGAAGCGACAGAAGAAAAACTGTTTTTT.